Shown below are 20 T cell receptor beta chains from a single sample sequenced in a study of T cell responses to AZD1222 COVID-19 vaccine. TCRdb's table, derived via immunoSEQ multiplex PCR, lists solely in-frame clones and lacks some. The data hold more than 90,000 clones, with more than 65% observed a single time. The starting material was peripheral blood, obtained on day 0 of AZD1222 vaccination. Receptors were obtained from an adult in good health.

The CDR3 sequence: CASSLRGAPGANVLTF. The CDR3 region has the DNA TGTGCCAGTAGTCTCCGGGGGGCTCCTGGGGCCAACGTCCTGACTTTC. The V call is TRBV19, the J call TRBJ2-6; maybe TRBD2 (7 bases). V was pared by 5 bases and J by 2 bases, with 13 bases between. Germline CDR1 reads LNHDA; CDR2 reads SQIVND (reference sequence). The CDR3 has 16 residues.

The CDR3 reads CASRLAGGSNEQFF. In nucleotides, the CDR3 is TGTGCCAGCAGACTAGCGGGGGGGTCCAATGAGCAGTTCTTC. The chain has TRBV7-2 and TRBJ2-1; 13 nucleotides line up with TRBD2. Germline loops: CDR1 SGHTA, CDR2 FQGNSA. The junction had 2 bases not matched to a gene; V was cut back by 6 bases and J by 6 bases. The CDR3 spans 14 residues.

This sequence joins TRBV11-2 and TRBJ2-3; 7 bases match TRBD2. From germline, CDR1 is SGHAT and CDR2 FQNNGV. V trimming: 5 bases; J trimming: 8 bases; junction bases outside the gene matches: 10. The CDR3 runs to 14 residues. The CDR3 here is CASSPTSVLGTQYF. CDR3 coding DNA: TGTGCCAGCAGCCCCACTAGCGTCTTAGGTACGCAGTATTTT.

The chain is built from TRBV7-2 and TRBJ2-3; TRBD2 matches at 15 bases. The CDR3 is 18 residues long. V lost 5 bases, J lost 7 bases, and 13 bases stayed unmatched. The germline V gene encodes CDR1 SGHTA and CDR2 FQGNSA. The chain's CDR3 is CASSPRGLAGGTGHTQYF. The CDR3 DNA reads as TGTGCCAGCAGCCCGAGGGGACTAGCGGGAGGTACCGGCCATACGCAGTATTTT. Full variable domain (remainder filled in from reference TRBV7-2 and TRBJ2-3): GAGVSQSPSNKVTEKGKDVELRCDPISGHTALYWYRQSLGQGLEFLIYFQGNSAPDKSGLPSDRFSAERTGGSVSTLTIQRTQQEDSAVYLCASSPRGLAGGTGHTQYFGPGTRLTVL.

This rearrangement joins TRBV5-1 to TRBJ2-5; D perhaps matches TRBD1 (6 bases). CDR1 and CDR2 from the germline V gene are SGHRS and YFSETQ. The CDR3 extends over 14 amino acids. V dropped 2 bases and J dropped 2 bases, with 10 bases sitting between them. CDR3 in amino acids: CASSFGTLQETQYF. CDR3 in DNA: TGCGCCAGCAGCTTTGGGACACTACAAGAGACCCAGTACTTC.

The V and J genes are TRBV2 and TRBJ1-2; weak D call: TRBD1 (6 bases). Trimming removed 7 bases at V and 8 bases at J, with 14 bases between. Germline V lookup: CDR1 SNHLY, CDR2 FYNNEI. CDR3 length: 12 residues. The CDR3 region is CASTAGEQGYTF. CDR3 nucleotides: TGTGCCAGCACCGCAGGGGAACAAGGCTACACCTTC. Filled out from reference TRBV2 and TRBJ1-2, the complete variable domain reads EPEVTQTPSHQVTQMGQEVILRCVPISNHLYFYWYRQILGQKVEFLVSFYNNEISEKSEIFDDQFSVERPDGSNFTLKIRSTKLEDSAMYFCASTAGEQGYTFGSGTRLTVV.

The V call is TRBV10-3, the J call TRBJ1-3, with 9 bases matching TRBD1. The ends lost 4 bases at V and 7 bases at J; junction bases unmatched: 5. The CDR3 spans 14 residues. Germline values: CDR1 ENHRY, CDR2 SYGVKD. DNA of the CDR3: TGTGCCATCAGTGGGGCGGACAGGGGCAACACCATATATTTT. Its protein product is CAISGADRGNTIYF.

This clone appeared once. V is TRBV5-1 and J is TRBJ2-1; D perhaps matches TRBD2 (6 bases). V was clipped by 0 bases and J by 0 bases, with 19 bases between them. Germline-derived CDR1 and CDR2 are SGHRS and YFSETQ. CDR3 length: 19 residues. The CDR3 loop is CASSLGGSLAPSSYNEQFF. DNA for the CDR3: TGCGCCAGCAGCTTGGGGGGCTCACTAGCTCCGAGCTCCTACAATGAGCAGTTCTTC.

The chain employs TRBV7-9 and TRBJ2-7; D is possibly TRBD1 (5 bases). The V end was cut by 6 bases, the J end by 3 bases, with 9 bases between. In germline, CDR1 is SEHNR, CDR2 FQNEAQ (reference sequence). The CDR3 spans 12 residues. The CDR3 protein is CASSSTGYEQYF. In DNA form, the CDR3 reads TGTGCCAGCAGTTCCACAGGCTACGAGCAGTACTTC.

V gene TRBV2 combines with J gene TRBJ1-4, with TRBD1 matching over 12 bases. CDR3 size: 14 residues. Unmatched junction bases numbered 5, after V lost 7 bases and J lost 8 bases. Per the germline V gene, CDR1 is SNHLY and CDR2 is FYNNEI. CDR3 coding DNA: TGTGCCAGCATCCTCGGGACAGGGGGCGAAAAACTGTTTTTT. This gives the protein CASILGTGGEKLFF.

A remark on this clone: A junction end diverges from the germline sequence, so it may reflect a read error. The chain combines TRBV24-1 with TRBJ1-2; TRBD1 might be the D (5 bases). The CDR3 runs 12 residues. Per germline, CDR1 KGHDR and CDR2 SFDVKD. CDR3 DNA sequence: TGTGCCGCCAGGGCAGCTAACTATGGCTACACCTTC. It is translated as CAARAANYGYTF.

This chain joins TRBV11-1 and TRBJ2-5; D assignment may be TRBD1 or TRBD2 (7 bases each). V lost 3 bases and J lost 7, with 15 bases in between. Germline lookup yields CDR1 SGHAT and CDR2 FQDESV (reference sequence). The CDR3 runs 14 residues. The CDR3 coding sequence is TGTGCCAGCAGCTTCGTCGACAGGGAGGGGACCCAGTACTTC. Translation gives CASSFVDREGTQYF.

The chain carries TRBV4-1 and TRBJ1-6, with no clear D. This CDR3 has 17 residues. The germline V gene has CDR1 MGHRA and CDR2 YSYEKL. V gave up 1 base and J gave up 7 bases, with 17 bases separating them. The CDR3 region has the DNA TGCGCCAGCAGCCAAGTGTCAGTCGGTATCGCGAATTCACCCCTCCACTTT. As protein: CASSQVSVGIANSPLHF.

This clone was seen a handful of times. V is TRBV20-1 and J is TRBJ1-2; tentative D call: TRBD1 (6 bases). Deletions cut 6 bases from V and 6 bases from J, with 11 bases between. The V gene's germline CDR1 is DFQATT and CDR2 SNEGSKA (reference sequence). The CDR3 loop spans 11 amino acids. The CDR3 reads CSATGRNGYTF. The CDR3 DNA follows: TGCAGTGCCACAGGGAGGAATGGCTACACCTTC.

CDR3 DNA: TGTGCCTGGAGTGTACTCGGAACAGCACCTATATTTTATGGCTACACCTTC. This sequence encodes CAWSVLGTAPIFYGYTF. This chain joins TRBV30 and TRBJ1-2, with D unresolved. The V end was cut by 0 bases, the J end by 5 bases, with 22 bases between. The CDR3 spans 17 residues. Germline V gene lookup returns CDR1 GTSNPN and CDR2 SVGIG (reference sequence).

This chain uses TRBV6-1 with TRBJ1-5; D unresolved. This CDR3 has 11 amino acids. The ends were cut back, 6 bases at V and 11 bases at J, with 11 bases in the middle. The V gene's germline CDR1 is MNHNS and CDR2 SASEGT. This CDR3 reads CASRGPGSQHF. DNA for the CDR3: TGTGCCAGCAGAGGGCCTGGGTCCCAGCATTTT.

The CDR3 is CASSQEGRRSGELFF. The CDR3 nucleotides are TGCGCCAGCAGCCAAGAGGGCCGACGGTCCGGGGAGCTGTTTTTT. The V call is TRBV4-1, the J call TRBJ2-2; D ambiguous. Trimming removed 0 bases at V and 6 bases at J, with 11 bases between. The CDR3 runs to 15 residues. Germline assignment: CDR1 MGHRA and CDR2 YSYEKL.

CDR3 nucleotide sequence: TGTGCCAGCAGACCGACTAGCGGGGGGGCTTATGAGCAGTTCTTC. It translates to CASRPTSGGAYEQFF. The chain is built from TRBV6-5 and TRBJ2-1; 14 nucleotides agree with TRBD2. The germline gives CDR1 MNHEY, CDR2 SVGAGI. Unmatched junction bases numbered 6, after V lost 6 bases and J lost 8 bases. The CDR3 spans 15 residues.

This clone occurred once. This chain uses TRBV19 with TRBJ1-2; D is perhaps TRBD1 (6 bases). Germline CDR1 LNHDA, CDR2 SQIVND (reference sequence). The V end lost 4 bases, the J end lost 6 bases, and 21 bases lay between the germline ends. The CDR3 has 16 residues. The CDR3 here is CASSTRYYREKDGYTF. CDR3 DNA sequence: TGTGCCAGTAGTACCAGGTATTACAGGGAAAAGGATGGCTACACCTTC.

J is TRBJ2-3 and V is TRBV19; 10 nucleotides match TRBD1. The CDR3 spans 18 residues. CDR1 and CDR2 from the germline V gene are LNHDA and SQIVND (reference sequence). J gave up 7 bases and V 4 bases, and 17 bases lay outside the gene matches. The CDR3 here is CASSTGTGARDGINTQYF. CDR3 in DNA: TGTGCCAGTAGTACCGGGACAGGGGCGCGTGATGGGATTAATACGCAGTATTTT.